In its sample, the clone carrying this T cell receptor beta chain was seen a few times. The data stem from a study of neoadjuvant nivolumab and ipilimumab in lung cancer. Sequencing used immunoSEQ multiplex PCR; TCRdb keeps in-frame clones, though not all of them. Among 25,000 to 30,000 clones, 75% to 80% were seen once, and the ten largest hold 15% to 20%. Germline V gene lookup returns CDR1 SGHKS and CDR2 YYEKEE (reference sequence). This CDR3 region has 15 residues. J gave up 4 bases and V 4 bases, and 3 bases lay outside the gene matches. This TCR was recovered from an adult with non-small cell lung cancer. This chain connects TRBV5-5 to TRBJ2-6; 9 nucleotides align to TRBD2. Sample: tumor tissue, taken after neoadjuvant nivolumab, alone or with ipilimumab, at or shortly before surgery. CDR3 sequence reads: CASSKGLAGANVLTF. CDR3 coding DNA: TGTGCCAGCAGCAAGGGACTAGCCGGGGCCAACGTCCTGACTTTC.